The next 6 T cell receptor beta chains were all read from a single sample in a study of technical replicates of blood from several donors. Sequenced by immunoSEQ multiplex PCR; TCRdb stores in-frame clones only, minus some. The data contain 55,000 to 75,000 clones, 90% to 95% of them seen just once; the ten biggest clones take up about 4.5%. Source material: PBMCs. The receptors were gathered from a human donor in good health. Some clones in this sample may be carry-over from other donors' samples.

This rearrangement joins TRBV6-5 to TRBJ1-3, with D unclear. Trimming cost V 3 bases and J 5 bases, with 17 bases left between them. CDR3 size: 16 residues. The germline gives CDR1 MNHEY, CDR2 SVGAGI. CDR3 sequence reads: CASSYPGIILRNTIYF. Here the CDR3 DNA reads TGTGCCAGCAGTTATCCGGGTATCATCCTTCGAAACACCATATATTTT.

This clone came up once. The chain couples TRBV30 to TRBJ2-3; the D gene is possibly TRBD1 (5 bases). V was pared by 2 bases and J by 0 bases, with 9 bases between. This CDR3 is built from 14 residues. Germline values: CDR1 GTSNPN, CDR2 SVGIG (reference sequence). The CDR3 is CAWSRGRSTDTQYF. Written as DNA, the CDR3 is TGTGCCTGGAGTAGGGGCAGAAGCACAGATACGCAGTATTTT.

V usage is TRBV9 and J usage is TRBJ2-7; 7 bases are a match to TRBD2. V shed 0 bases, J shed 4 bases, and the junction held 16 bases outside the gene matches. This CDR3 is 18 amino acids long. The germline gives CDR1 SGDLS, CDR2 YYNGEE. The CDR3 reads CASSVATGGGLGTYEQYF. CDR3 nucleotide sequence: TGTGCCAGCAGCGTAGCTACGGGAGGAGGTCTGGGTACATACGAGCAGTACTTC.

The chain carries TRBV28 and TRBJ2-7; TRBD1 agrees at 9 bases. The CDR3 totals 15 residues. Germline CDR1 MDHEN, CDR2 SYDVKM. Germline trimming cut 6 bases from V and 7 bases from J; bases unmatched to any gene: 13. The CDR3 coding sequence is TGTGCCAGCAGGTCCACCGGGACAGGGAACCGAGAGCAGTACTTC. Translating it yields CASRSTGTGNREQYF.

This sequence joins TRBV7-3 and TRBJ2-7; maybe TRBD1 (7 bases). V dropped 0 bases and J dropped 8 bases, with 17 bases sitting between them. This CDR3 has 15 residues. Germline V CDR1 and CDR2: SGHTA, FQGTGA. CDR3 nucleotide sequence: TGTGCCAGCAGCTTAACCCCGGGTGGAGGGGGCAAGCAGTACTTC. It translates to CASSLTPGGGGKQYF. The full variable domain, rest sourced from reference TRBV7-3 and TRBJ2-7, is GAGVSQTPSNKVTEKGKYVELRCDPISGHTALYWYRQSLGQGPEFLIYFQGTGAADDSGLPNDRFFAVRPEGSVSTLKIQRTERGDSAVYLCASSLTPGGGGKQYFGPGTRLTVT.

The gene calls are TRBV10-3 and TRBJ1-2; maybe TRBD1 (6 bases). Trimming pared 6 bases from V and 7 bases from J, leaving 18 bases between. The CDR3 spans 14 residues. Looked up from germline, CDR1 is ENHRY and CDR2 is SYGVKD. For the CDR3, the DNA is TGTGCCATCAGACAGGGTTCGACTGGAGGTGGCTACACCTTC. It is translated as CAIRQGSTGGGYTF.